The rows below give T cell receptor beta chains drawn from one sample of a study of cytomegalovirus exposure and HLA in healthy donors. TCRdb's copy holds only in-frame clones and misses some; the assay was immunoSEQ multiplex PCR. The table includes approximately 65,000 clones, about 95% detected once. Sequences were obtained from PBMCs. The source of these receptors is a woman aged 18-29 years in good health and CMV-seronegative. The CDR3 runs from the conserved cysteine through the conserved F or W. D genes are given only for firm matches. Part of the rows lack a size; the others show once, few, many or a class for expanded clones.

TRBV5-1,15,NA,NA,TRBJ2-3,TGCGCCAGCAGCCTCAGGCGGGGCTTGACGGATACGCAGTATTTT,CASSLRRGLTDTQYF
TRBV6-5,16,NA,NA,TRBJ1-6,TGTGCCAGCAGTTACCATCGGACAGAACCTAATTCACCCCTCCACTTT,CASSYHRTEPNSPLHF
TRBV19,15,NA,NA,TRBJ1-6,TGTGCCAGTAGTATAGTGACAGGAATGAATTCACCCCTCCACTTT,CASSIVTGMNSPLHF
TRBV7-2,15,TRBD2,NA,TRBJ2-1,TGTGCCAGCCAGAGCGGGGGCCTCTCCTACAATGAGCAGTTCTTC,CASQSGGLSYNEQFF
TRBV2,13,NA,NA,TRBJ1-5,TGTGCCAGCAGTGAAGGGGCAGCCCCCACTCAGCATTTT,CASSEGAAPTQHF
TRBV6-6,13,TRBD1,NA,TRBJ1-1,TGTGCCAGCAGCTGGACAGGGAACACTGAAGCTTTCTTT,CASSWTGNTEAFF
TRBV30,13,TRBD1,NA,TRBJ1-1,TGTGCCTGGAGTGTAAGGGGGCCCACTGAAGCTTTCTTT,CAWSVRGPTEAFF
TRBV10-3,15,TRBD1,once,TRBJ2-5,TGTGCCATCAGGGCGGGACAGGGGGAAAGAGAGACCCAGTACTTC,CAIRAGQGERETQYF
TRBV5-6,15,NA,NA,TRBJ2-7,TGTGCCAGCAGCTTGGAGTGGTACAACTCCTACGAGCAGTACTTC,CASSLEWYNSYEQYF
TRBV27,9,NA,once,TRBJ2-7,TGTGCCAGCAGAGGGGGGCAGTACTTC,CASRGGQYF
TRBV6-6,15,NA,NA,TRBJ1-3,TGTGCCAGCAGTTACTCTTCTTTCTCTGGAAACACCATATATTTT,CASSYSSFSGNTIYF
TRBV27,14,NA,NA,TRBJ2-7,TGTGCCAGCAGTCCAAAGCTGATTTCCTACGAGCAGTACTTC,CASSPKLISYEQYF
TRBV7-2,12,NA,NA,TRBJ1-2,TGTGCCAGCAGCTTAATCCGGAGTGGCTACACCTTC,CASSLIRSGYTF